This T cell receptor beta chain was sequenced in a study of regulatory T cells in long-lasting Graves disease. General observations from the study: Gene preferences differed: TRBV28, TRBJ1-2, TRBJ2-5 in persistent cases.

The V gene lost 8 bases and the J gene lost 6 bases, with 14 bases spanning the gap. In germline, CDR1 is SNHLY, CDR2 FYNNEI. This CDR3 has 13 amino acids. Arm-PCR with iRepertoire HTBI primers amplified the CDR3 regions for these TCR beta libraries. TCRdb ran MiXCR on the multiplex PCR reads and lists one entry per CDR3 protein. The sample lists 360,000 or so distinct CDR3 sequences; less than 30% were seen once. In its sample, this clonotype was seen once. Its antigen is not known. As to time point: persistent/refractory GD, antithyroid drugs over 5 years with positive TRAb. Extracted RNA from PBMCs served as the source of the TCR library.

The starting material was peripheral blood mononuclear cells (PBMCs), obtained when the disease was refractory, from a patient treated with antithyroid drugs. The sequence came from a woman aged 40 to 50 with Graves disease. The J gene is TRBJ2-4, the V gene TRBV2; D is ambiguous. CDR3 sequence (DNA): TGTGCCAGCCGGCCGAACGAGGTAAACATTCAGTACTTC. Translation gives CASRPNEVNIQYF.